This record concerns one T cell receptor (beta chain) sequence. Antigen unknown. Alongside a J-beta primer mix, a sample-barcoded 5' primer served in a second PCR lasting roughly 6 to 11 cycles. A template-switch adaptor containing 12 random nucleotides labeled each cDNA molecule. A single record per CDR3 protein comes from TCRdb applying MiXCR to the 5' RACE reads. The sample has about 620,000 distinct CDR3 sequences, around 20% seen once; the top ten hold about 3.6%. The CDR3 runs 17 residues. The germline V gene has CDR1 SGHTA and CDR2 FQGNSA. These data belong to a study of blood T cells in healthy people across ages. In the study overall: Every two T cells gave about one barcoded beta molecule via template switching. Study findings and constraints: The study regarded diversity estimates from one million T cells as underestimates.

The receptor was isolated from an older man in good health. Material: blood. The chain couples TRBV7-2 to TRBJ2-5, with a tentative D call TRBD2 (5 bases). The DNA end lines up better with TRBJ2-7; the J call may be wrong. CDR3 coding DNA: TGTGCCAGCAGCTTAAGGAGCTTGTCCGGGGATGGGGTCGAGCAGTACTTC. As protein: CASSLRSLSGDGVEQYF.